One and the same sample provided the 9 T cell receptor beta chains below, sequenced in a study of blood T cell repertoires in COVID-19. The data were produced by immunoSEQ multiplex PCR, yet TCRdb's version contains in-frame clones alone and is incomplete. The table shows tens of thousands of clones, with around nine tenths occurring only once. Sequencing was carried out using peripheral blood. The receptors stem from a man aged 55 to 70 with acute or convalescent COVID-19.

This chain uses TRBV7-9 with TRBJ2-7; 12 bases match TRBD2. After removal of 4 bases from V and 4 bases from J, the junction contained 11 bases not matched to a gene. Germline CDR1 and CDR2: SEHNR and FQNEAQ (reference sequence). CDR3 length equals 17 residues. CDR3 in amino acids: CASSSAPGTSGLYEQYF. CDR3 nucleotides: TGTGCCAGCAGCTCAGCCCCCGGGACTAGCGGGTTATACGAGCAGTACTTC.

The CDR3 region is CAWKQGSSYNEQFF. DNA for the CDR3: TGTGCCTGGAAACAGGGGTCTTCCTACAATGAGCAGTTCTTC. The V and J genes are TRBV30 and TRBJ2-1; 7 bases agree with TRBD1. Germline V lookup: CDR1 GTSNPN, CDR2 SVGIG (reference sequence). V lost 4 bases, J lost 1 base, and 4 bases stayed unmatched. The CDR3 is 14 amino acids.

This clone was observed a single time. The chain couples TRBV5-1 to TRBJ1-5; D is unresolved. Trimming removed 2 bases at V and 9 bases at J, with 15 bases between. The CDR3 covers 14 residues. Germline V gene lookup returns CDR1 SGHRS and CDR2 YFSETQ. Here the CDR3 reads CASSLSPEAGPQHF. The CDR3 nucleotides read TGCGCCAGCAGCTTATCTCCCGAGGCTGGGCCCCAGCATTTT.

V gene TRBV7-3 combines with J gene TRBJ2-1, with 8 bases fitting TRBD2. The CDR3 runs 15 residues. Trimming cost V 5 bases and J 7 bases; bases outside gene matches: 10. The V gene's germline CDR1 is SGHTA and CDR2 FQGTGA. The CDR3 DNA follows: TGTGCCAGCAGCCTACTAGCGGCCGCCGGGAATGAGCAGTTCTTC. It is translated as CASSLLAAAGNEQFF.

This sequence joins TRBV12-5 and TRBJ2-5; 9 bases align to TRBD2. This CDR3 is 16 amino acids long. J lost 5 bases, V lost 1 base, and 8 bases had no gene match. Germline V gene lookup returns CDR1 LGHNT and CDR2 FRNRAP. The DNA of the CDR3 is TGTGCTAGTGGTTTGGGGACTAGCGCCCAACAGGAGACCCAGTACTTC. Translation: CASGLGTSAQQETQYF.

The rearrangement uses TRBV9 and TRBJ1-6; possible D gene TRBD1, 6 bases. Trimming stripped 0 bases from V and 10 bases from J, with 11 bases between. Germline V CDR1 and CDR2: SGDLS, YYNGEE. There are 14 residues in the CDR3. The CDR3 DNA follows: TGTGCCAGCAGCGTAGTGGCAGGGGACTCACCCCTCCACTTT. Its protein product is CASSVVAGDSPLHF.

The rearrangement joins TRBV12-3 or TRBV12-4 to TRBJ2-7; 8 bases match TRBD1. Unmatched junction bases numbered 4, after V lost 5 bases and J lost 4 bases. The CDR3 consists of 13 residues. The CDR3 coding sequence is TGTGCCAGCAGTCCCACAGGGGGATACGAGCAGTACTTC. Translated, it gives CASSPTGGYEQYF.

The CDR3 coding sequence is TGTGCCACGGGGACAGGACTTAACATTCAGTACTTC. Translated, it gives CATGTGLNIQYF. This rearrangement joins TRBV7-9 to TRBJ2-4, with 8 bases aligning to TRBD1. V was clipped by 10 bases and J by 7 bases; unmatched bases: 6. This CDR3 spans 12 amino acids. The germline gives CDR1 SEHNR, CDR2 FQNEAQ (reference sequence).

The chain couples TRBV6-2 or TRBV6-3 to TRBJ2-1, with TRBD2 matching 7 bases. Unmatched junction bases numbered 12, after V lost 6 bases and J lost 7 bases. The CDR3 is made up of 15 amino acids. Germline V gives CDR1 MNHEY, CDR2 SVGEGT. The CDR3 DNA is TGTGCCAGCAGCCAAACTCGGACTAGGGGAAATGAGCAGTTCTTC. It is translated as CASSQTRTRGNEQFF.